In its sample, the clone carrying this T cell receptor (beta chain) was seen once. What it binds is not known. The data were taken from a study of vaccination effects on CD4 cells after COVID-19. Within the ViraFEST assay, antigen-specific CD4+ T cells underwent expansion with viral peptide pools prior to sequencing. The authors isolated CD4+ T cells after ten to eleven days of culture. Two doses of either BNT162b2 or mRNA-1273 were given to each participant. The researchers cultured 1.5 million to 2.5 million PBMC per well with approximately 9.1 IU/ml IL-2 and roughly 10 ug/ml peptides. Half the medium was swapped for IL-2 medium on days 3 and 7. The repertoire was sequenced with immunoSEQ multiplex PCR; TCRdb's copy has only in-frame clones and lacks some. The sample carries around 69,000 clones, 70% to 75% recorded once. V trimming: 4 bases; J trimming: 1 base; junction bases outside the gene matches: 7. Germline values: CDR1 SGDLS, CDR2 YYNGEE. The CDR3 runs to 16 residues.

Source: CD4+ T cells from PBMCs cultured with HCoV-229E spike peptides, taken after COVID-19 vaccination. The chain has TRBV9 and TRBJ2-2; 7 nucleotides agree with TRBD2. This receptor was identified in a human donor who received a COVID-19 vaccine. CDR3 DNA sequence: TGTGCCAGCAGCTATGACTCGGGGGGGAACACCGGGGAGCTGTTTTTT. Translation gives CASSYDSGGNTGELFF.